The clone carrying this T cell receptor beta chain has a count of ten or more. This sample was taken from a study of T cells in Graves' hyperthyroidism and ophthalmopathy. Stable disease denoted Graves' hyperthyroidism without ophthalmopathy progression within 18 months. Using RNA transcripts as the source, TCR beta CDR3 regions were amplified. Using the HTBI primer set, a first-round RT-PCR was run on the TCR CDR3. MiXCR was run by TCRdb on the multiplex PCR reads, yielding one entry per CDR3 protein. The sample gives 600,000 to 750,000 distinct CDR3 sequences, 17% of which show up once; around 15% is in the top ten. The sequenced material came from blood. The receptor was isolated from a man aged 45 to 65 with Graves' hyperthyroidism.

The CDR3 DNA sequence: TGTGCCTGGAGTGCGAGCCATTCCTACGAGCAGTACTTC. Residues: CAWSASHSYEQYF. This chain joins TRBV30 and TRBJ2-7; no definite D call. CDR1 and CDR2 from the germline V gene are GTSNPN and SVGIG (reference sequence). This CDR3 is 13 amino acids long. V shed 1 base and J shed 1 base, with 8 bases lying between them.